Below are 30 T cell receptor beta chains sequenced from a single sample in a study of CD8 T cells in ankylosing spondylitis. MiXCR, applied by TCRdb to the 5' RACE reads, yields one record per CDR3 protein. The repertoire has about 270,000 distinct CDR3 sequences, roughly 32% of them found once; the top ten carry roughly 4.2%. The specimen sequenced was blood, either unsorted or a sorted T cell fraction (not recorded which). These receptors all come from a male donor with ankylosing spondylitis or in good health (not recorded which).

CDR3 sequence reads: CASSFVNTQYF. In DNA form, the CDR3 reads TGTGCCAGCAGCTTTGTCAATACGCAGTATTTT. The chain employs TRBV28 and TRBJ2-3; no clear D. The CDR3 sequence is 11 residues long. From germline, CDR1 is MDHEN and CDR2 SYDVKM. V lost 6 bases to trimming and J lost 7 bases, with 8 bases between them. Variable domain in full (rest from reference TRBV28 and TRBJ2-3): DVKVTQSSRYLVKRTGEKVFLECVQDMDHENMFWYRQDPGLGLRLIYFSYDVKMKEKGDIPEGYSVSREKKERFSLILESASTNQTSMYLCASSFVNTQYFGPGTRLTVL.

This clonotype came up a few times. J is TRBJ1-1 and V is TRBV29-1; D is possibly TRBD1 (6 bases). Germline assignment: CDR1 SQVTM and CDR2 ANQGSEA. The germline V and J ends were trimmed by 4 bases and 6 bases, with 18 bases remaining between them. This CDR3 spans 14 amino acids. The CDR3: CSVGSLGGAAEAFF. CDR3 DNA: TGCAGCGTTGGGTCTCTAGGGGGGGCCGCTGAAGCTTTCTTT.

J is TRBJ1-3 and V is TRBV12-3 or TRBV12-4; D gene unclear. The CDR3 spans 16 residues. Trimming left V 5 bases short and J 0 bases short, with 14 bases between. The CDR3 nucleotides read TGTGCCAGCAGTCCTCTGCGGCTTCTCTCTGGAAACACCATATATTTT. Translated, it gives CASSPLRLLSGNTIYF.

A remark on this clonotype: Its ends do not fully match the called genes, so a read error is possible. V is TRBV2 and J is TRBJ2-7; D is unclear. The germline V gene encodes CDR1 SNHLY and CDR2 FYNNEI. The CDR3 runs 15 residues. CDR3 sequence reads: CASSEGALFPYEQYF. The CDR3 DNA reads as TGTGCCAGCAGTGAAGGTGCACTTTTCCCGTACGAACAGTACTTC.

This clonotype was seen a few times. V is TRBV7-6 and J is TRBJ2-5; no firm D call. V was clipped by 3 bases and J by 2 bases, with 7 bases between them. The CDR3 covers 13 residues. From germline, CDR1 is SGHVS and CDR2 FNYEAQ. In DNA, the CDR3 is TGTGCCAGCAGCTTCGTCAGACAAGAGACCCAGTACTTC. This translates into CASSFVRQETQYF.

This clonotype was observed a few times. The chain is built from TRBV12-3 or TRBV12-4 and TRBJ1-4; D is ambiguous. V gave up 3 bases and J gave up 8 bases, with 10 bases separating them. The CDR3 is 13 residues long. As DNA, the CDR3 is TGTGCCAGCAGTTTTGGGATCGCGGAAAAACTGTTTTTT. It specifies CASSFGIAEKLFF.

This clonotype was observed a handful of times. The gene calls are TRBV10-3 and TRBJ2-5; tentative D call: TRBD1 (5 bases). Trimming took off 3 bases at V and 4 bases at J, with 18 bases between the two ends. The V gene's germline CDR1 is ENHRY and CDR2 SYGVKD. The length of the CDR3 is 16 residues. Written as DNA, the CDR3 is TGTGCCATCAGTGATGACGGCAGGGAATCAGGAGAGACCCAGTACTTC. Encoded protein: CAISDDGRESGETQYF.

V and J are TRBV29-1 and TRBJ2-2; no clear D. The CDR3 loop spans 13 amino acids. Germline assignment: CDR1 SQVTM and CDR2 ANQGSEA. V lost 7 bases, J lost 1 base, and 10 bases lay in between. This CDR3 reads CSATGRNTGELFF. The CDR3 DNA sequence: TGCAGCGCCACCGGTCGGAACACCGGGGAGCTGTTTTTT.

This clonotype turned up a few times. This rearrangement joins TRBV20-1 to TRBJ2-3, with D perhaps TRBD2 (6 bases). This CDR3 region has 14 residues. The germline V gene encodes CDR1 DFQATT and CDR2 SNEGSKA (reference sequence). Trimming pared 2 bases from V and 6 bases from J, leaving 15 bases between. The CDR3 DNA reads as TGCAGTGCTAGACCCAATGGACTATCCGATACGCAGTATTTT. It specifies CSARPNGLSDTQYF.

The CDR3 region has the DNA TGCGCCAGCAGCCGACAGGGGGCCGCCCTCGGTTACGAGCAGTACTTC. Encoded protein: CASSRQGAALGYEQYF. V is TRBV5-1 and J is TRBJ2-7; 10 bases are a match to TRBD1. The CDR3 sequence is 16 residues long. Germline assignment: CDR1 SGHRS and CDR2 YFSETQ. Trimming took 4 bases from V and 4 from J; bases not matched to a gene: 11. The variable domain in full, with the rest retrieved from reference TRBV5-1 and TRBJ2-7, is KAGVTQTPRYLIKTRGQQVTLSCSPISGHRSVSWYQQTPGQGLQFLFEYFSETQRNKGNFPGRFSGRQFSNSRSEMNVSTLELGDSALYLCASSRQGAALGYEQYFGPGTRLTVT.

The chain employs TRBV5-6 and TRBJ2-1; TRBD2 matches at 8 bases. In germline, CDR1 is SGHDT, CDR2 YYEEEE. The V segment lost 0 bases and the J segment 2 bases; nucleotides outside the gene matches: 1. The CDR3 has 15 residues. The CDR3 loop reads CASSLERGTYNEQFF. The DNA of the CDR3 is TGTGCCAGCAGCTTGGAGCGGGGGACCTACAATGAGCAGTTCTTC.

Ten or more counts support this clonotype. V is TRBV6-1 and J is TRBJ1-1; D unresolved. Germline lookup yields CDR1 MNHNS and CDR2 SASEGT. V was cut by 9 bases and J by 1 base, with 9 bases left in between. The CDR3 is 12 residues long. The CDR3 sequence is CASSRGNTEAFF. In nucleotides, the CDR3 is TGTGCCAGTTCCCGGGGGAACACTGAAGCTTTCTTT.

The chain is built from TRBV6-1 and TRBJ2-3; no clear D gene. The CDR3 consists of 14 residues. Trimming cost V 5 bases and J 3 bases, with 12 bases left between them. The germline gives CDR1 MNHNS, CDR2 SASEGT. CDR3 sequence (DNA): TGTGCCAGCAGTCCTAGTCCTCCAACAGATACGCAGTATTTT. As protein: CASSPSPPTDTQYF.

Regarding this clonotype: This may come from a read error, since a much larger clone is one base off. The CDR3 spells CASSYTDTLYF. CDR3 coding DNA: TGTGCCAGCAGTTACACAGATACGCTGTATTTT. The chain recombines TRBV6-5 with TRBJ2-3; no clear D. Germline V gene lookup returns CDR1 MNHEY and CDR2 SVGAGI. The CDR3 sequence is 11 residues long.

V usage is TRBV12-3 or TRBV12-4 and J usage is TRBJ2-1, with TRBD2 as a possible D gene (7 bases). Deletions cut 4 bases from V and 2 bases from J, with 15 bases between. This CDR3 contains 16 residues. As DNA, the CDR3 is TGTGCCAGCAGTTCTGGGGGGGGCCGGACCTACAATGAGCAGTTCTTC. Translating gives CASSSGGGRTYNEQFF.

The V and J genes are TRBV12-3 or TRBV12-4 and TRBJ2-2; TRBD2 matches 11 bases. This CDR3 has 15 amino acids. With V trimmed by 6 bases and J by 6 bases, 6 bases remained unmatched. The CDR3 coding sequence is TGTGCCAGCAGCCTGACTAGCGGGGTAGCCGGGGAGCTGTTTTTT. It is translated as CASSLTSGVAGELFF.

V is TRBV12-3 or TRBV12-4 and J is TRBJ2-7; D unclear. With 3 bases removed from V and 4 bases from J, the gap between germline ends came to 7 bases. This CDR3 contains 12 residues. CDR3 sequence (DNA): TGTGCCAGCAGTTTGTTCCGTTACGAGCAGTACTTC. Translation gives CASSLFRYEQYF.

The chain links TRBV4-1 to TRBJ2-1, with D maybe TRBD1 (6 bases). Germline V gene sequence: CDR1 MGHRA, CDR2 YSYEKL. Trimming cost V 5 bases and J 5 bases, with 13 bases left between them. The length of the CDR3 is 14 residues. The CDR3 DNA follows: TGCGCCAGCAGCTACAGGGTAGGGGACAATGAGCAGTTCTTC. Amino acids: CASSYRVGDNEQFF.

V and J are TRBV9 and TRBJ2-1; D may be TRBD2 (6 bases). V lost 6 bases to trimming and J lost 7 bases, with 20 bases between them. CDR3 length: 15 amino acids. Germline V gene data show CDR1 as SGDLS and CDR2 as YYNGEE. In nucleotides, the CDR3 is TGTGCCAGCACTCGGTCTTCGGGGGACTGGAATGAGCAGTTCTTC. This sequence encodes CASTRSSGDWNEQFF. The whole variable domain, filled in from reference TRBV9 and TRBJ2-1, reads DSGVTQTPKHLITATGQRVTLRCSPRSGDLSVYWYQQSLDQGLQFLIQYYNGEERAKGNILERFSAQQFPDLHSELNLSSLELGDSALYFCASTRSSGDWNEQFFGPGTRLTVL.

Only a few counts were recorded for this clonotype. The J gene is TRBJ2-1, the V gene TRBV5-6, with 7 nucleotides matching TRBD2. The germline V gene encodes CDR1 SGHDT and CDR2 YYEEEE. CDR3 length: 16 residues. V dropped 0 bases and J dropped 2; count of bases not matched to a gene: 5. CDR3 protein: CASSLESGGTYNEQFF. CDR3 nucleotide sequence: TGTGCCAGCAGCTTGGAGTCGGGGGGAACCTACAATGAGCAGTTCTTC.

The chain has TRBV12-3 or TRBV12-4 and TRBJ2-3, with 10 bases fitting TRBD1. The CDR3 length is 16 residues. The V segment lost 5 bases and the J segment 4 bases; nucleotides outside the gene matches: 9. CDR3 DNA sequence: TGTGCCAGCAGTCAAACGCCGGGACAGGGGCCAGATACGCAGTATTTT. As protein: CASSQTPGQGPDTQYF.

The chain is built from TRBV6-1 and TRBJ1-3; no reliable D call. Trimming stripped 10 bases from V and 0 bases from J, with 10 bases between. The CDR3 is made up of 13 amino acids. Germline CDR1 and CDR2: MNHNS and SASEGT. This CDR3 reads CATGTNSGNTIYF. As DNA, the CDR3 is TGTGCCACAGGCACTAACTCTGGAAACACCATATATTTT.

This clonotype has only a few counts. The chain combines TRBV3-1 with TRBJ2-1; 7 bases are shared with TRBD1. Trimming removed 5 bases from V and 9 bases from J; junction bases left unmatched: 4. The CDR3 covers 12 residues. Germline CDR1 reads LGHDT; CDR2 reads YNNKEL (reference sequence). DNA of the CDR3: TGTGCCAGCAGCAGACAGGGTGGTGAGCAGTTCTTC. Its protein is CASSRQGGEQFF.

This clonotype was seen a handful of times. The J gene is TRBJ2-3, the V gene TRBV10-2; maybe TRBD2 (5 bases). Between the trimmed V and J ends, which lost 6 bases and 0 bases, there was a span of 13 bases. The CDR3 has 15 residues. CDR1 and CDR2 from the germline V gene are WSHSY and SAAADI. DNA of the CDR3: TGCGCCAGCAGGGGGATACGGGGTAGCACAGATACGCAGTATTTT. As protein: CASRGIRGSTDTQYF.

The chain uses TRBV2 and TRBJ2-7; a weak D match, TRBD2 (5 bases). Trimming shortened V by 6 bases and J by 0 bases, and 9 bases separated the two germline ends. The CDR3 is 13 amino acids. Germline values: CDR1 SNHLY, CDR2 FYNNEI. The CDR3 reads CASRGRSSYEQYF. The CDR3 bases are TGTGCCAGCAGGGGGAGAAGCTCCTACGAGCAGTACTTC.

This clonotype came up many times. The rearrangement links TRBV5-1 to TRBJ1-6; maybe TRBD1 (6 bases). CDR3 length: 15 amino acids. The V and J ends lost 0 bases and 10 bases respectively, with 14 bases between them. CDR1 and CDR2 from the germline V gene are SGHRS and YFSETQ. In nucleotides, the CDR3 is TGCGCCAGCAGCTTGGGCGCAGGGGTCTTGTCACCCCTCCACTTT. This codes for CASSLGAGVLSPLHF. Complete variable domain (other parts from reference TRBV5-1 and TRBJ1-6): KAGVTQTPRYLIKTRGQQVTLSCSPISGHRSVSWYQQTPGQGLQFLFEYFSETQRNKGNFPGRFSGRQFSNSRSEMNVSTLELGDSALYLCASSLGAGVLSPLHFGNGTRLTVT.

The CDR3 loop is CASSYLGNGVCAVIQPQHF. CDR3 sequence (DNA): TGTGCCAGCAGTTACTTAGGCAACGGAGTTTGCGCAGTGATTCAGCCCCAGCATTTT. This sequence joins TRBV6-5 and TRBJ1-5; D uncertain. The germline V gene encodes CDR1 MNHEY and CDR2 SVGAGI. Trimming stripped 1 base from V and 6 bases from J, with 25 bases between. CDR3 length: 19 amino acids.

The chain recombines TRBV20-1 with TRBJ2-7; D perhaps matches TRBD2 (6 bases). V lost 0 bases, J lost 7 bases, and 16 bases lay in between. Germline V gene sequence: CDR1 DFQATT, CDR2 SNEGSKA (reference sequence). The CDR3 is 14 residues long. CDR3 in DNA: TGCAGTGCTAGAGATGGGGACTCGCAGCTTGAGCAGTACTTC. It yields the protein CSARDGDSQLEQYF.

In this sample, this clonotype turned up a few times. The chain recombines TRBV20-1 with TRBJ2-7; D may be TRBD1 (5 bases). V was pared by 5 bases and J by 1 base, with 9 bases between. This CDR3 contains 12 residues. Germline V gene sequence: CDR1 DFQATT, CDR2 SNEGSKA (reference sequence). The CDR3 nucleotides are TGCAGTGCTCTTAGACAGTCCTACGAGCAGTACTTC. Protein product: CSALRQSYEQYF.

In its sample, this clonotype was seen a few times. The V call is TRBV20-1, the J call TRBJ2-3; TRBD1 matches at 10 bases. The germline V gene encodes CDR1 DFQATT and CDR2 SNEGSKA (reference sequence). Trimming at V came to 5 bases and at J to 3 bases, leaving 8 bases not matched to a gene. The CDR3 runs 15 residues. The CDR3 is CSAGPTGGATDTQYF. The CDR3 bases are TGCAGTGCTGGCCCGACAGGGGGCGCGACAGATACGCAGTATTTT.